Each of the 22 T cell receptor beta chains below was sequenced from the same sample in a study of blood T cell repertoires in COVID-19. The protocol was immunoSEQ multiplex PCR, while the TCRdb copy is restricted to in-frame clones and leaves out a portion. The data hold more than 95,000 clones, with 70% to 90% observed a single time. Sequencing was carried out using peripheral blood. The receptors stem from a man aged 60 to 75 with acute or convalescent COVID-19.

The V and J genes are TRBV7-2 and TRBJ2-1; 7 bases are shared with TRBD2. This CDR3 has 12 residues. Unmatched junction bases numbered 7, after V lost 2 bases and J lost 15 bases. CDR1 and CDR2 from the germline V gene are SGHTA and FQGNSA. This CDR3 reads CASSLQRDSWFF. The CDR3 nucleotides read TGTGCCAGCAGCTTACAGCGGGATAGTTGGTTCTTC.

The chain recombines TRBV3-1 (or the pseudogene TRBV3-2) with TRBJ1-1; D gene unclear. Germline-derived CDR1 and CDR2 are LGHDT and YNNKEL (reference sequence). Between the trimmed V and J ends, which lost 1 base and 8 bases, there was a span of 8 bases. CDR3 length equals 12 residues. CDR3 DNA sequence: TGTGCCAGCAGCCAAGGGGCCCGAGAAGCTTTCTTT. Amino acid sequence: CASSQGAREAFF.

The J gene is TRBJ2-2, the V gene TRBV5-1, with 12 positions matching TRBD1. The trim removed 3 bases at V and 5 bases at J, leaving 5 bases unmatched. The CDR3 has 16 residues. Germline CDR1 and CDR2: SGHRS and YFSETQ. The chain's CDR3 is CASSSWGQGATGELFF. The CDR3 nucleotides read TGCGCCAGCAGCTCTTGGGGACAGGGGGCAACCGGGGAGCTGTTTTTT.

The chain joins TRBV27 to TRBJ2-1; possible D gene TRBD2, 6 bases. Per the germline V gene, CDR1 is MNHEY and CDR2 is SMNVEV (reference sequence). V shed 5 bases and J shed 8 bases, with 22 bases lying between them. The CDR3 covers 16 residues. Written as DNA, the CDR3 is TGTGCCAGCAGTCCCGCCTCTATGGGGAGGACCTATGAGCAGTTCTTC. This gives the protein CASSPASMGRTYEQFF.

Written as DNA, the CDR3 is TGCGCCAGCAGTCACAAGGGCCAGGGAAAACCCTACGAGCAGTACGTC. As protein: CASSHKGQGKPYEQYV. The chain couples TRBV23-1 to TRBJ2-7; D might be TRBD1 (5 bases). TRBV23-1 is an ORF; its function is uncertain. This CDR3 contains 16 residues. V dropped 3 bases and J dropped 2 bases, with 17 bases sitting between them.

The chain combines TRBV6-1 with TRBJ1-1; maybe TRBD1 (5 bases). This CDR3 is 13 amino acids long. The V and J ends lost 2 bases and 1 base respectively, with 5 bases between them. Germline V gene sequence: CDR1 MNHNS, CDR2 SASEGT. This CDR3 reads CASSEQGNTEAFF. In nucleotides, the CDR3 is TGTGCCAGCAGTGAACAGGGGAACACTGAAGCTTTCTTT.

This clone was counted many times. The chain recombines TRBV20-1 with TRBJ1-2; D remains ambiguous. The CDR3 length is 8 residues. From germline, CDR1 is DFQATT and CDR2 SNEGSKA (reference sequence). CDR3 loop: CSPRGYTF. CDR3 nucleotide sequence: TGCAGCCCCAGAGGCTACACCTTC.

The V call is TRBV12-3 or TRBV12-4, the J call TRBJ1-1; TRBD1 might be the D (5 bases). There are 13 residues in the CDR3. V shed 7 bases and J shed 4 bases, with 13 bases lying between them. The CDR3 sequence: CASTTDSRTEAFF. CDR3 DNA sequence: TGTGCCAGCACCACCGACAGCCGCACTGAAGCTTTCTTT.

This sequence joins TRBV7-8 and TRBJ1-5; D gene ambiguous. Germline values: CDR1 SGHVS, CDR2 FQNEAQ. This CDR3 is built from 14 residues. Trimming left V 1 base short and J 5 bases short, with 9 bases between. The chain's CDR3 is CASSLGGRDQPQHF. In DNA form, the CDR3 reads TGTGCCAGCAGCTTAGGCGGCCGGGATCAGCCCCAGCATTTT.

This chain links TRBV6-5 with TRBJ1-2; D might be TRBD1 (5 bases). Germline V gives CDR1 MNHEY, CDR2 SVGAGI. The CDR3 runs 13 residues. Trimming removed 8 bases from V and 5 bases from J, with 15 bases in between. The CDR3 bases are TGTGCCAGCTGCCCCGGGACTGAGTATGGCTACACCTTC. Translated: CASCPGTEYGYTF.

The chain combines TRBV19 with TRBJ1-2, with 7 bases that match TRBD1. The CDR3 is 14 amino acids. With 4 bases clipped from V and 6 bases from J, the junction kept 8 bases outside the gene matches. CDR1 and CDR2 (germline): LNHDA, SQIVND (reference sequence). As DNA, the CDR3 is TGTGCCAGTAGTAAGACAGGGCAGCGACATGGCTACACCTTC. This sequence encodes CASSKTGQRHGYTF.

Here the CDR3 reads CASSLPPPYSLTNTEAFF. The CDR3 region has the DNA TGCGCCAGCAGCTTGCCGCCCCCTTACTCCCTCACGAACACTGAAGCTTTCTTT. The chain employs TRBV5-1 and TRBJ1-1, with D uncertain. The germline V gene has CDR1 SGHRS and CDR2 YFSETQ. Trimming shortened V by 1 base and J by 1 base, and 20 bases separated the two germline ends. There are 18 residues in the CDR3.

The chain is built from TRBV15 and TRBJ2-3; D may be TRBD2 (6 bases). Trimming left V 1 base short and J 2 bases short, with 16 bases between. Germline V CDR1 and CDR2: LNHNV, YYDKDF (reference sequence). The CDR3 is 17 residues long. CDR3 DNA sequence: TGTGCCACCAGCAGAGTCTCTGGGGGAGGCCTCACAGATACGCAGTATTTT. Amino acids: CATSRVSGGGLTDTQYF.

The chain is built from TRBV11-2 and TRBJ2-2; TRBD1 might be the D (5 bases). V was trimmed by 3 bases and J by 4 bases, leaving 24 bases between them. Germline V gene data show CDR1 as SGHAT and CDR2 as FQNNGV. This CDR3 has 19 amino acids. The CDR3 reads CASSFLGQGIGRSTGELFF. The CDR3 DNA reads TGTGCCAGCAGCTTCCTCGGGCAGGGAATTGGTCGGAGCACCGGGGAGCTGTTTTTT.

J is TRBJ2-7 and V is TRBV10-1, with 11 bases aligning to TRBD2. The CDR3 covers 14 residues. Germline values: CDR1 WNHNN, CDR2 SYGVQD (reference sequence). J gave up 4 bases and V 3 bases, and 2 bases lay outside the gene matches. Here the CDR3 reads CASSDWTSGYEQYV. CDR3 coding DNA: TGCGCCAGCAGTGATTGGACTAGCGGGTACGAGCAGTACGTC.

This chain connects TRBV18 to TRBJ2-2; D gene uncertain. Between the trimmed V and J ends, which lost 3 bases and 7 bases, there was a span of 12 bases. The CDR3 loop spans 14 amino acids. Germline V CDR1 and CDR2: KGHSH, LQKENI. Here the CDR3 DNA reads TGTGCCAGCTCACCCCAGGATGATTTCGGGGAGCTGTTTTTT. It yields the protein CASSPQDDFGELFF.

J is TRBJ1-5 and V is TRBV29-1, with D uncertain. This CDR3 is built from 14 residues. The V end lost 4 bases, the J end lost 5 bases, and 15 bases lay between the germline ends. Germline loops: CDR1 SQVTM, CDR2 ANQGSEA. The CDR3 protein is CSVAVGNRDQPQHF. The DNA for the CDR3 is TGCAGCGTTGCCGTCGGGAACCGCGATCAGCCCCAGCATTTT.

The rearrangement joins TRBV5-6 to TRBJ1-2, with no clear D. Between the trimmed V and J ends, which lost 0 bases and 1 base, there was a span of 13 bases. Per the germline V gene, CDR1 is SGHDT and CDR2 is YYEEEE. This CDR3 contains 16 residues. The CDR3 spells CASSLASGGGNYGYTF. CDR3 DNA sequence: TGTGCCAGCAGCTTGGCATCTGGTGGAGGTAACTATGGCTACACCTTC.

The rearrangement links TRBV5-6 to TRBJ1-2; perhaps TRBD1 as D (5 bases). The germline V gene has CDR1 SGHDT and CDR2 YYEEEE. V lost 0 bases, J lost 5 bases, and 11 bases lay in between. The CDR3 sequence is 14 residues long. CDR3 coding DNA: TGTGCCAGCAGCTTGGAAGGGGCTTGGTATGGCTACACCTTC. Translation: CASSLEGAWYGYTF.

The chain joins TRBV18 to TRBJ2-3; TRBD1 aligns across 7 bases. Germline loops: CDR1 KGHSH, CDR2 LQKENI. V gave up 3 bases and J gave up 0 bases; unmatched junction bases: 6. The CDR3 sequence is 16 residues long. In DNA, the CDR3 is TGTGCCAGCTCACCCATGACAGGGTCTAGCACAGATACGCAGTATTTT. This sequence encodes CASSPMTGSSTDTQYF.

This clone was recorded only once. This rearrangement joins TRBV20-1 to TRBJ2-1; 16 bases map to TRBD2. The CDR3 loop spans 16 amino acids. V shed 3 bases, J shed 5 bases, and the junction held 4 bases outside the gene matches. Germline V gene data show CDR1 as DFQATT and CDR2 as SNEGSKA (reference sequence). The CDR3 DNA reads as TGCAGTGCTAGTGGGACTAGCGGGAGGGCCCACAATGAGCAGTTCTTC. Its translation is CSASGTSGRAHNEQFF.

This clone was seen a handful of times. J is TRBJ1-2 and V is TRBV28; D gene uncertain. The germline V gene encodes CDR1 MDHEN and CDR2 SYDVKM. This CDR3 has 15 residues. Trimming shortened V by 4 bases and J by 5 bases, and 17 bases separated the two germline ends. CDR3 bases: TGTGCCAGCAGTTCCTCAGCGCGGGTGGAATATGGCTACACCTTC. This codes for CASSSSARVEYGYTF.